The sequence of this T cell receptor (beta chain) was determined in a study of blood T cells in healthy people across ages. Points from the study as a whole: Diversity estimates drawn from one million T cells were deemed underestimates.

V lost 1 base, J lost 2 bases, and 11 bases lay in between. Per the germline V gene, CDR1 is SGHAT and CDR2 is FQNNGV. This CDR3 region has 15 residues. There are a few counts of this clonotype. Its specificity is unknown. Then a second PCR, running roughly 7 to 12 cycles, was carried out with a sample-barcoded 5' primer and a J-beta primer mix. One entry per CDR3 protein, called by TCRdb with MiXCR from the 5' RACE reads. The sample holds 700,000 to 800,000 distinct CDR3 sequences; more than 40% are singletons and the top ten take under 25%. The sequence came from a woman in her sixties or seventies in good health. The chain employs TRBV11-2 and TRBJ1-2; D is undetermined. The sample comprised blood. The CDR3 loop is CASSLVVSGNYGYTF. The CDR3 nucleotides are TGTGCCAGCAGCTTAGTTGTGTCGGGGAACTATGGCTACACCTTC.